The 15 T cell receptor beta chains below all came from one sample that was sequenced in a study of identifying expanded T cells in peripheral blood. Produced via immunoSEQ multiplex PCR; TCRdb's table is partial and in-frame only. The sample includes tens of thousands of clones, 70% to 90% of them seen just once. The source material was blood. These TCRs come from a person aged 18 to 70 in good health.

The chain uses TRBV27 and TRBJ1-6; the D gene is possibly TRBD1 (6 bases). CDR3 length: 14 residues. The germline gives CDR1 MNHEY, CDR2 SMNVEV (reference sequence). V lost 7 bases and J 7 bases, leaving 14 bases between the germline ends. The CDR3 reads CASKSYRENSPLHF. CDR3 nucleotide sequence: TGTGCCAGCAAGAGTTACAGGGAAAATTCACCCCTCCACTTT.

The V gene is TRBV5-1, the J gene TRBJ1-6; D not certain. V dropped 0 bases and J dropped 5 bases, with 9 bases sitting between them. This CDR3 comprises 15 residues. The V gene's germline CDR1 is SGHRS and CDR2 YFSETQ. CDR3 nucleotide sequence: TGCGCCAGCAGCTTGGCTCGGCAGGATAATTCACCCCTCCACTTT. This codes for CASSLARQDNSPLHF.

The chain has TRBV29-1 and TRBJ2-1; 9 bases are shared with TRBD2. There are 17 residues in the CDR3. With V trimmed by 3 bases and J by 0 bases, 9 bases remained unmatched. Germline assignment: CDR1 SQVTM and CDR2 ANQGSEA. CDR3 bases: TGCAGCGTTGAGGGGCGGGGGGGCCAAAGCTCCTACAATGAGCAGTTCTTC. Protein sequence: CSVEGRGGQSSYNEQFF.

This rearrangement joins TRBV5-4 to TRBJ2-7; D is perhaps TRBD1 (5 bases). The germline CDR1 and CDR2 sequences are SGHNT and YYREEE (reference sequence). Between the trimmed V and J ends, which lost 5 bases and 1 base, there was a span of 10 bases. The CDR3 sequence is 13 residues long. The CDR3 loop reads CASRPGQSYEQYF. The CDR3 bases are TGTGCCAGCAGACCCGGACAATCCTACGAGCAGTACTTC.

The chain links TRBV7-2 to TRBJ2-3; perhaps TRBD2 as D (7 bases). Germline lookup yields CDR1 SGHTA and CDR2 FQGNSA. Trimming pared 5 bases from V and 3 bases from J, leaving 18 bases between. This CDR3 is built from 16 residues. The CDR3 here is CASSQLGGEVTDTQYF. Written as DNA, the CDR3 is TGTGCCAGCAGCCAGTTAGGGGGGGAGGTAACAGATACGCAGTATTTT.

The chain recombines TRBV5-5 with TRBJ2-7, with a tentative D call TRBD1 (6 bases). This CDR3 is 13 amino acids long. Germline values: CDR1 SGHKS, CDR2 YYEKEE (reference sequence). Deletions cut 0 bases from V and 6 bases from J, with 10 bases between. CDR3 DNA: TGTGCCAGCAGCTTGGCAGGGGACGGCGAGCAGTACTTC. Translating gives CASSLAGDGEQYF.

The chain employs TRBV19 and TRBJ2-1; the match to TRBD1 covers 9 bases. The CDR3 spans 18 residues. Looked up from germline, CDR1 is LNHDA and CDR2 is SQIVND (reference sequence). J lost 0 bases, V lost 5 bases, and 11 bases had no gene match. The CDR3 spells CASSQGQGVTSSYNEQFF. As DNA, the CDR3 is TGTGCCAGTAGTCAGGGACAGGGCGTGACTAGCTCCTACAATGAGCAGTTCTTC.

The chain carries TRBV28 and TRBJ2-3; D unclear. CDR3 length equals 17 residues. Between the trimmed V and J ends, which lost 3 bases and 0 bases, there was a span of 16 bases. Germline V gene sequence: CDR1 MDHEN, CDR2 SYDVKM. This CDR3 reads CASSFYGGIASTDTQYF. CDR3 coding DNA: TGTGCCAGCAGTTTTTATGGCGGAATAGCTAGCACAGATACGCAGTATTTT.

V is TRBV10-3 and J is TRBJ2-1, with D perhaps assigned TRBD1 or TRBD2 (5 bases each). Germline lookup yields CDR1 ENHRY and CDR2 SYGVKD. The CDR3 is made up of 14 amino acids. The V end lost 7 bases, the J end lost 4 bases, and 14 bases lay between the germline ends. As DNA, the CDR3 is TGTGCCATCAAGGTAGGGGACGGTTACAATGAGCAGTTCTTC. Its protein product is CAIKVGDGYNEQFF.

V is TRBV9 and J is TRBJ2-5, with TRBD2 as a possible D gene (6 bases). With 4 bases removed from V and 2 bases from J, the gap between germline ends came to 15 bases. Germline V gene sequence: CDR1 SGDLS, CDR2 YYNGEE. The length of the CDR3 is 15 residues. CDR3 in amino acids: CASSPGTGGQETQYF. The CDR3, as DNA: TGTGCCAGCAGCCCAGGTACTGGAGGGCAAGAGACCCAGTACTTC.

This rearrangement joins TRBV11-3 to TRBJ1-6; TRBD1 is a possible D gene (5 bases). Germline V gene sequence: CDR1 SGHNT, CDR2 YENEEA. Trimming pared 8 bases from V and 7 bases from J, leaving 12 bases between. The CDR3 length is 13 residues. The CDR3 reads CASALGTNSPLHF. DNA for the CDR3: TGTGCCAGCGCCTTAGGGACGAATTCACCCCTCCACTTT.

This clone has just one count. The chain links TRBV5-6 to TRBJ1-1, with D perhaps TRBD1 (5 bases). Trimming removed 4 bases at V and 5 bases at J, with 12 bases between. The CDR3 runs 13 residues. Germline CDR1 reads SGHDT; CDR2 reads YYEEEE. CDR3 sequence: CASSTGPGTEAFF. The CDR3 DNA reads as TGTGCCAGCAGCACGGGACCGGGGACTGAAGCTTTCTTT.

The V gene is TRBV2, the J gene TRBJ1-3; 8 bases match TRBD1. This CDR3 is 15 amino acids long. CDR1 and CDR2 (germline): SNHLY, FYNNEI. V was pared by 6 bases and J by 2 bases, with 6 bases of the junction left unmatched. The CDR3 DNA follows: TGTGCCAGCAGCCCCGACAGGGGAACTGGAAACACCATATATTTT. Protein: CASSPDRGTGNTIYF. Complete variable domain (other parts from reference TRBV2 and TRBJ1-3): EPEVTQTPSHQVTQMGQEVILRCVPISNHLYFYWYRQILGQKVEFLVSFYNNEISEKSEIFDDQFSVERPDGSNFTLKIRSTKLEDSAMYFCASSPDRGTGNTIYFGEGSWLTVV.

The chain recombines TRBV5-4 with TRBJ2-3; the D is unclear. The CDR3 spans 14 residues. The V end lost 1 base, the J end lost 0 bases, and 6 bases lay between the germline ends. CDR1 SGHNT and CDR2 YYREEE come from the germline V gene (reference sequence). The CDR3 loop is CASSLSASTDTQYF. CDR3 nucleotide sequence: TGTGCCAGCAGCTTGTCGGCTAGCACAGATACGCAGTATTTT.

This chain uses TRBV28 with TRBJ1-2; the D is unclear. V was cut by 6 bases and J by 4 bases, with 12 bases left in between. CDR3 length: 13 amino acids. Germline V gives CDR1 MDHEN, CDR2 SYDVKM. The CDR3 sequence: CASSPPVIYGYTF. DNA of the CDR3: TGTGCCAGCAGCCCGCCCGTAATCTATGGCTACACCTTC.